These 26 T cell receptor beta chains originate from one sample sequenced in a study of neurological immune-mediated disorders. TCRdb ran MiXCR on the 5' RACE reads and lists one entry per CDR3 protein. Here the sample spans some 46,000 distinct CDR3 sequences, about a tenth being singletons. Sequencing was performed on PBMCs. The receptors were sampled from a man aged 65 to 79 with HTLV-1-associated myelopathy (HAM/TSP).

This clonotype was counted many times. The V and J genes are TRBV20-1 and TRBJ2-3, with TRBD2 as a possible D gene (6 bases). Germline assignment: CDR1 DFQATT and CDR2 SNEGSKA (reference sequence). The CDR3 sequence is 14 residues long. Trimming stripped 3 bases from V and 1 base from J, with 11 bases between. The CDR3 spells CSARRVAGTDTQYF. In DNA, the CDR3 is TGCAGTGCTAGGAGGGTAGCGGGCACAGATACGCAGTATTTT.

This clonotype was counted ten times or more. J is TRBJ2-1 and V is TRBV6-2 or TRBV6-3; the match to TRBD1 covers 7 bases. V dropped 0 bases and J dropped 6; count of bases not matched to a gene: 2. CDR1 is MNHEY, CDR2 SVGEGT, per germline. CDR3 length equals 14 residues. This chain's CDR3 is CASSYSGQANEQFF. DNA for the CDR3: TGTGCCAGCAGTTACTCAGGACAGGCCAATGAGCAGTTCTTC.

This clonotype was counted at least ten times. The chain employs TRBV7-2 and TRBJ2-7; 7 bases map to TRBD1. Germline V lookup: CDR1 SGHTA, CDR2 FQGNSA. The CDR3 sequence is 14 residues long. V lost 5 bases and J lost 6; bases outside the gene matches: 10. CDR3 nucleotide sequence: TGTGCCAGCAGCCCGGACAGGCGGGTAGGCGAGCAGTACTTC. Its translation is CASSPDRRVGEQYF.

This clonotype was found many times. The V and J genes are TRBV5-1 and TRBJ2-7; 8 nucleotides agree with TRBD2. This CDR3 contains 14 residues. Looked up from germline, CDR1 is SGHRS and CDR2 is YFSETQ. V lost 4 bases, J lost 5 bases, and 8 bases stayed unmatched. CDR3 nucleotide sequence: TGCGCCAGCAGCACGATGAGCGGGAGCAACGAGCAGTACTTC. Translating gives CASSTMSGSNEQYF.

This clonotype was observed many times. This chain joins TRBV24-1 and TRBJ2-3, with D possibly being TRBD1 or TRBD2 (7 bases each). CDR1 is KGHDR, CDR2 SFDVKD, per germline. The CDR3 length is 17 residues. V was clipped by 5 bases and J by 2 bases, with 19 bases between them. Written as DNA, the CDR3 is TGTGCCACCAGTGGTCTTACAGGGGAGGGACCCACAGATACGCAGTATTTT. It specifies CATSGLTGEGPTDTQYF.

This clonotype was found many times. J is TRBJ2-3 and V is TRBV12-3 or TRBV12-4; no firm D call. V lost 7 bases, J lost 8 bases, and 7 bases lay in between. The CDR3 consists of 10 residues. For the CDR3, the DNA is TGTGCCAGCAATCCCTCTACGCAGTATTTT. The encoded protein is CASNPSTQYF.

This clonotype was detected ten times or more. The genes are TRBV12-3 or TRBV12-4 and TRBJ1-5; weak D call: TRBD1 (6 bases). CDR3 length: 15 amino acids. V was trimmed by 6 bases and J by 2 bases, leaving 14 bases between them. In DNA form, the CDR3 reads TGTGCCAGCAGACTAGGGGGATCTGGCAATCAGCCCCAGCATTTT. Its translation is CASRLGGSGNQPQHF.

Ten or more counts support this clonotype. Here the CDR3 reads CASSSSRTTGELFF. CDR3 bases: TGTGCCAGCAGTTCGTCTCGAACCACCGGGGAGCTGTTTTTT. The rearrangement joins TRBV12-3 or TRBV12-4 to TRBJ2-2; D remains unclear. The V gene lost 4 bases and the J gene lost 4 bases, with 10 bases spanning the gap. The CDR3 runs to 14 residues.

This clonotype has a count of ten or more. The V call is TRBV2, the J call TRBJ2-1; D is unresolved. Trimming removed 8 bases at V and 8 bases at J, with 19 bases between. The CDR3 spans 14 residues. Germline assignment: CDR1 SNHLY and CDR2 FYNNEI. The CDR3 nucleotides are TGTGCCAGCCGCGAGGTCGGCCTATCGGATGAGCAGTTCTTC. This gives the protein CASREVGLSDEQFF.

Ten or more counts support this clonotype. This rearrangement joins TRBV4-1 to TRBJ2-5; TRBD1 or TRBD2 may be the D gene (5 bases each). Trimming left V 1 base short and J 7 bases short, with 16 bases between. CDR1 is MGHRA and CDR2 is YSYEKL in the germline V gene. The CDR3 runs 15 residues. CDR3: CASSQASGARGTQYF. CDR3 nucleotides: TGCGCCAGCAGCCAAGCCTCCGGGGCCCGGGGGACCCAGTACTTC.

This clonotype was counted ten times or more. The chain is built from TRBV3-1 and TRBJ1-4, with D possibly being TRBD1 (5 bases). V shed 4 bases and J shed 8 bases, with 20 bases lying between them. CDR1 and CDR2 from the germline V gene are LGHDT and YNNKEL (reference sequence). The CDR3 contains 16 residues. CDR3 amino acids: CASSREGPRGTEKLFF. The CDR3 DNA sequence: TGTGCCAGCAGCCGCGAAGGCCCTCGGGGGACGGAAAAACTGTTTTTT.

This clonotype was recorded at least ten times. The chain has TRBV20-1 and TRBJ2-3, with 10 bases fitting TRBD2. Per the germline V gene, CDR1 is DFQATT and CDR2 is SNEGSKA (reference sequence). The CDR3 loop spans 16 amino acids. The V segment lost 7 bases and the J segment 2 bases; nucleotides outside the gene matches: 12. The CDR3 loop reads CSGKREGLGVTDTQYF. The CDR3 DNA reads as TGCAGTGGAAAGCGGGAGGGCCTTGGGGTCACAGATACGCAGTATTTT.

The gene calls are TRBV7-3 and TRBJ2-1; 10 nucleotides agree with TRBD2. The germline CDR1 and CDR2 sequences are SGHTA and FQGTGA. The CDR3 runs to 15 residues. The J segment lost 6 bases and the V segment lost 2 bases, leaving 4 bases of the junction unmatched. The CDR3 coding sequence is TGTGCCAGCAGCTTAGGGCCTAGCGGGAGCAATGAGCAGTTCTTC. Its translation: CASSLGPSGSNEQFF.

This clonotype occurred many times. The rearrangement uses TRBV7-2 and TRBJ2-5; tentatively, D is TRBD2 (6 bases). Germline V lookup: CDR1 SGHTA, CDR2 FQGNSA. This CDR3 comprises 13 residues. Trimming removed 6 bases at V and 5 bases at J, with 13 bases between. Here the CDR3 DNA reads TGTGCCAGCAGTTTCGGAGGGCCCGAGACCCAGTACTTC. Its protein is CASSFGGPETQYF.

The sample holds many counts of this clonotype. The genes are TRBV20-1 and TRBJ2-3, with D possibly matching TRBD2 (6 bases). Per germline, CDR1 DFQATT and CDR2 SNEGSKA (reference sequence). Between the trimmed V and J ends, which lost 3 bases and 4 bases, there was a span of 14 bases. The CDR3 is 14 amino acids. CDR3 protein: CSASLREAADTQYF. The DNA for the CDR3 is TGCAGTGCTAGCCTGAGGGAGGCCGCAGATACGCAGTATTTT.

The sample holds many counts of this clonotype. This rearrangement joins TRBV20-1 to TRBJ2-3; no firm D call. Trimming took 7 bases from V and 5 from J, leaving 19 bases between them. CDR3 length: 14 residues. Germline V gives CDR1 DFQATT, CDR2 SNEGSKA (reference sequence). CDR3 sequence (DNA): TGCAGTGGCCGTCAGCCAAGGTTGGGAGATACGCAGTATTTT. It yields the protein CSGRQPRLGDTQYF.

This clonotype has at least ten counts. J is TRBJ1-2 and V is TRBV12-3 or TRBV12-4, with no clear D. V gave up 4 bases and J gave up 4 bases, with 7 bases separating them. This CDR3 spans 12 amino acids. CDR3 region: CASSWHSYGYTF. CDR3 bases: TGTGCCAGCAGTTGGCATAGCTATGGCTACACCTTC.

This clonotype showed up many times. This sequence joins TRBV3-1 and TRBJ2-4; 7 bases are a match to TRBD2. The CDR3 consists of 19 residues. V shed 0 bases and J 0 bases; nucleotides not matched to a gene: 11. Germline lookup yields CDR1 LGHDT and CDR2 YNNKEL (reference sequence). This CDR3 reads CASSQDGASGELAKNIQYF. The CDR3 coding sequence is TGTGCCAGCAGCCAAGATGGTGCTAGCGGAGAACTAGCCAAAAACATTCAGTACTTC.

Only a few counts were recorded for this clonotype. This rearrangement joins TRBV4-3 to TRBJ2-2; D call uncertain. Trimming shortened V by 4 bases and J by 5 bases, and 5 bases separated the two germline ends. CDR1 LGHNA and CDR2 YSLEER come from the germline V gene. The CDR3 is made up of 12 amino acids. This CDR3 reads CASSRRTGELFF. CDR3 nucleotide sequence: TGCGCCAGCAGCCGCAGAACCGGGGAGCTGTTTTTT.

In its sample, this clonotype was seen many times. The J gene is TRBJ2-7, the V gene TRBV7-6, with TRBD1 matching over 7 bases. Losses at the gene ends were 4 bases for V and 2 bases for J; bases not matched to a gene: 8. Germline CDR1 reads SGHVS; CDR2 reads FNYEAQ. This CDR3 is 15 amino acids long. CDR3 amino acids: CASSSQTGITYEQYF. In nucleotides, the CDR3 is TGTGCCAGCAGCTCCCAGACAGGGATTACCTACGAGCAGTACTTC.

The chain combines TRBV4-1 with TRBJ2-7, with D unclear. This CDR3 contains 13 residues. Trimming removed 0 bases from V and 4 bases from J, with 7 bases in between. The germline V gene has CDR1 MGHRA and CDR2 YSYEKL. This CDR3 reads CASSQERQYEQYF. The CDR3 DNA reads TGCGCCAGCAGCCAAGAAAGGCAGTACGAGCAGTACTTC.

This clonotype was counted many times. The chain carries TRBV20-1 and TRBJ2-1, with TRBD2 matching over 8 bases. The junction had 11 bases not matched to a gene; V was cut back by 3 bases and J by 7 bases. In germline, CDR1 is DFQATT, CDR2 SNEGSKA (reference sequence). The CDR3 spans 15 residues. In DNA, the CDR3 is TGCAGTGCTAGTCGAAGCGGGAGAGGCAGGAATGAGCAGTTCTTC. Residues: CSASRSGRGRNEQFF.

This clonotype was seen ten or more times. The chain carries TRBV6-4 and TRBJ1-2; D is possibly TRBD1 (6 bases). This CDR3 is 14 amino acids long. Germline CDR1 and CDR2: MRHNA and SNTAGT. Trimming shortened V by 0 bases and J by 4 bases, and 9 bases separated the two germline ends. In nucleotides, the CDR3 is TGTGCCAGCAGTGACTCCTCGGGGGCCTATGGCTACACCTTC. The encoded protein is CASSDSSGAYGYTF.

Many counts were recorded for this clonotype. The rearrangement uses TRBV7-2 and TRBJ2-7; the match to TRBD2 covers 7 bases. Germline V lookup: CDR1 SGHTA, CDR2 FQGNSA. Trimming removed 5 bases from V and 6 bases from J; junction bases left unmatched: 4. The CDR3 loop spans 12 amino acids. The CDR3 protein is CASSPTSREQYF. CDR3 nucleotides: TGTGCCAGCAGCCCGACTAGCCGCGAGCAGTACTTC.

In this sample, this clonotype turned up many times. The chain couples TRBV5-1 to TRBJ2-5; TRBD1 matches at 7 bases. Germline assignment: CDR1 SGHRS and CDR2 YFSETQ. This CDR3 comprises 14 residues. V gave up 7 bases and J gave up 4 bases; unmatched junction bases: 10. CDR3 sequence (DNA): TGCGCCAGCGCCACTAATCGACAGGGAGAGACCCAGTACTTC. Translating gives CASATNRQGETQYF.

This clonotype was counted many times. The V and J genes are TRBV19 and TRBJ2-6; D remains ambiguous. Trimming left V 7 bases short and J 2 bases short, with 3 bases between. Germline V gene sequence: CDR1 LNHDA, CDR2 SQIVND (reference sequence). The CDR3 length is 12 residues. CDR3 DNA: TGTGCCAGTAAGGCTGGGGCCAACGTCCTGACTTTC. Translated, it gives CASKAGANVLTF. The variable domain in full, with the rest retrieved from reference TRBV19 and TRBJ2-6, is DGGITQSPKYLFRKEGQNVTLSCEQNLNHDAMYWYRQDPGQGLRLIYYSQIVNDFQKGDIAEGYSVSREKKESFPLTVTSAQKNPTAFYLCASKAGANVLTFGAGSRLTVL.